Each of the 2 T cell receptor beta chains below was sequenced from the same sample in a study of kidney transplant recipient with SARS-CoV-2 infection. Each CDR3 protein is one row after TCRdb ran MiXCR on the reads. Of about 240,000 distinct CDR3 sequences listed, around 30% were seen once; the top ten hold nearly 7.5%. The sample consisted of a blood sample, taken at baseline and on day 111 from a kidney transplant recipient. The receptor set was obtained from a male patient aged 30 to 40 who had COVID-19 and was a kidney transplant recipient. Some T cells may be graft donor cells.

Comments on this clonotype: A single base separates this from a much larger clone, so it may be a read error. This rearrangement joins TRBV18 to TRBJ1-2; D remains ambiguous. The CDR3 consists of 13 residues. CDR1 is KGHSH and CDR2 is LQKENI in the germline V gene. CDR3 protein: CASPPPTRDGYTF. The CDR3 DNA reads as TGTGCCAGCCCACCACCTACCAGAGACGGCTACACCTTC.

This clonotype was detected a few times. The chain recombines TRBV9 with TRBJ2-3; no reliable D call. This CDR3 contains 13 residues. With 6 bases removed from V and 3 bases from J, the gap between germline ends came to 11 bases. Germline assignment: CDR1 SGDLS and CDR2 YYNGEE. The CDR3 loop is CASTLGSTDTQYF. CDR3 DNA sequence: TGTGCCAGCACCCTAGGGTCGACAGATACGCAGTATTTT. Variable domain in full (rest from reference TRBV9 and TRBJ2-3): DSGVTQTPKHLITATGQRVTLRCSPRSGDLSVYWYQQSLDQGLQFLIQYYNGEERAKGNILERFSAQQFPDLHSELNLSSLELGDSALYFCASTLGSTDTQYFGPGTRLTVL.